This TCR beta chain was recorded in a study of blood T cell repertoires in COVID-19. Study as a whole: From the United States, Italy and Spain came samples of acute and convalescent COVID-19. PBMCs, B-cell-depleted T cells, or T cells provided the cDNA or gDNA that made up the material.

Authors' analysis steps: Reference gene primer amplification gave estimated nucleated cell counts. Assay used: immunoSEQ multiplex PCR; TCRdb lists only in-frame clones, some missing. V, J and clone size were drawn from that table, and D and trimming were deduced from the DNA. The sample contains about 220,000 clones, approximately 86% of which appear only once. The CDR3 loop spans 16 amino acids. Germline V gene lookup returns CDR1 MDHEN and CDR2 SYDVKM. V dropped 3 bases and J dropped 0 bases, with 14 bases sitting between them. The clonotype originates from a woman in her fifties or sixties with COVID-19, enrolled during active disease. Sequencing input: peripheral blood. The J gene is TRBJ1-2, the V gene TRBV28; tentative D call: TRBD1 (6 bases). DNA for the CDR3: TGTGCCAGCAGTTTCTTTAGTCAGGGGACTAACTATGGCTACACCTTC. Translating it yields CASSFFSQGTNYGYTF.